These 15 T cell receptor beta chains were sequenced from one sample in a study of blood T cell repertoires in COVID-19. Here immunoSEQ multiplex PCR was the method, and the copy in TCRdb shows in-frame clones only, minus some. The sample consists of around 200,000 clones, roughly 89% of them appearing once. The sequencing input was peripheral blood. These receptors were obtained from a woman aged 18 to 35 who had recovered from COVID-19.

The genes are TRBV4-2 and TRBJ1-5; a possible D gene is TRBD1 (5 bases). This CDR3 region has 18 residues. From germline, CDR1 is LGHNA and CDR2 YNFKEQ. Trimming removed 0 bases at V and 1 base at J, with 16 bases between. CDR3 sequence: CASSQDLGGTGSNQPQHF. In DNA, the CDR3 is TGTGCCAGCAGCCAAGATCTGGGGGGGACGGGGAGCAATCAGCCCCAGCATTTT.

In DNA, the CDR3 is TGTGCCAGCAGTTACTCGAGCAGGGTGGATAAAGAGACCCAGTACTTC. Translation: CASSYSSRVDKETQYF. The chain couples TRBV6-2 or TRBV6-3 to TRBJ2-5; perhaps TRBD1 as D (5 bases). This CDR3 comprises 16 residues. Between the trimmed V and J ends, which lost 0 bases and 3 bases, there was a span of 14 bases. The germline V gene encodes CDR1 MNHEY and CDR2 SVGEGT.

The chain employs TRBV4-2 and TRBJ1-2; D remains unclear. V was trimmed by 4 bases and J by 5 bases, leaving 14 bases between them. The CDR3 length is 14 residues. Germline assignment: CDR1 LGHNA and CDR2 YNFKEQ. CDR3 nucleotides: TGTGCCAGCAGCCGAAGCGAAGGAAGTTATGGCTACACCTTC. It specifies CASSRSEGSYGYTF.

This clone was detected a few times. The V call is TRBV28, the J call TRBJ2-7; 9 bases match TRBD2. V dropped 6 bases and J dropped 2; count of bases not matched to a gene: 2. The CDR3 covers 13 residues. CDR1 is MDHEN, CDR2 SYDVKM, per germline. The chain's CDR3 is CASRLAGPYEQYF. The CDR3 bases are TGTGCCAGCAGGCTAGCGGGGCCCTACGAGCAGTACTTC.

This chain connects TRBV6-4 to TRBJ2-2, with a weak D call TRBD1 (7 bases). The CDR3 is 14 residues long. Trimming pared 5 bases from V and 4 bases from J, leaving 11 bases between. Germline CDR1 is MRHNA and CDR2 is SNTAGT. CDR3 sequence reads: CASSSQGGTGELFF. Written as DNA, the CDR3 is TGTGCCAGCAGTTCGCAGGGGGGCACCGGGGAGCTGTTTTTT.

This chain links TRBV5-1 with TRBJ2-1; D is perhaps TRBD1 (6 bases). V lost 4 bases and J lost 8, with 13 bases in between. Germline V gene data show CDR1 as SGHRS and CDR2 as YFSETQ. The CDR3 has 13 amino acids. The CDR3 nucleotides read TGCGCCAGCAGCCAGGAACAGGGCGATGAGCAGTTCTTC. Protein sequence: CASSQEQGDEQFF.

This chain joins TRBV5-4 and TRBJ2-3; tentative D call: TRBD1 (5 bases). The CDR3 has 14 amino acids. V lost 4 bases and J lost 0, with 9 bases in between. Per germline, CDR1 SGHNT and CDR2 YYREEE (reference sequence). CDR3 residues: CASSRQGSTDTQYF. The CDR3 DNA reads TGTGCCAGCAGCCGCCAGGGAAGCACAGATACGCAGTATTTT.

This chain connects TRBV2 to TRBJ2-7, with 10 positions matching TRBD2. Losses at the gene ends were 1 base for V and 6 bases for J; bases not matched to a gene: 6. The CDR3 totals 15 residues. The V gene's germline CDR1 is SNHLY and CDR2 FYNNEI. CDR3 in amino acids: CASSEGPSGSAEQYV. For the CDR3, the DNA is TGTGCCAGCAGTGAAGGGCCTAGCGGGAGTGCCGAGCAGTACGTC.

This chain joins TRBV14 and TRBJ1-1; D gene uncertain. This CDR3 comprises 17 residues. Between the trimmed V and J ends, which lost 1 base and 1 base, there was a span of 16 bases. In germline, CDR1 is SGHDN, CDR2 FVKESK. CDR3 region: CASSQVFSSTKNTEAFF. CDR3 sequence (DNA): TGTGCCAGCAGCCAAGTCTTTTCATCTACGAAGAACACTGAAGCTTTCTTT.

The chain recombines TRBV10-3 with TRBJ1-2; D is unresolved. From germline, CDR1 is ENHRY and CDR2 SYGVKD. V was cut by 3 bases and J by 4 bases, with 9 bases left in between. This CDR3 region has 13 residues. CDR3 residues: CAISENPGYGYTF. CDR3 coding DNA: TGTGCCATCAGTGAAAATCCCGGCTATGGCTACACCTTC.

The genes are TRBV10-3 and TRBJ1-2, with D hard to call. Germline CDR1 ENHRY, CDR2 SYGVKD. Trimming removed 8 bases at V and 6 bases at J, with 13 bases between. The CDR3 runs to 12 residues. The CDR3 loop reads CAISFGADGYTF. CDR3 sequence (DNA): TGTGCCATCTCCTTCGGAGCCGATGGCTACACCTTC.

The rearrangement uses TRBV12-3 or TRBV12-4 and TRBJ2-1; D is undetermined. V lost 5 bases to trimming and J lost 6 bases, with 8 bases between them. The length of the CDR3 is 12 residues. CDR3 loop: CASSQARNEQFF. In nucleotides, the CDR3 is TGTGCCAGCAGTCAAGCGCGCAATGAGCAGTTCTTC.

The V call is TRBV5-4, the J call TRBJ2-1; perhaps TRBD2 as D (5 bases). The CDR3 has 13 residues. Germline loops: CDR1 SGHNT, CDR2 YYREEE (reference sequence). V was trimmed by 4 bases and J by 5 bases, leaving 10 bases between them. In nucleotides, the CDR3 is TGTGCCAGCAGCCCTACGGGAAACAATGAGCAGTTCTTC. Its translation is CASSPTGNNEQFF.

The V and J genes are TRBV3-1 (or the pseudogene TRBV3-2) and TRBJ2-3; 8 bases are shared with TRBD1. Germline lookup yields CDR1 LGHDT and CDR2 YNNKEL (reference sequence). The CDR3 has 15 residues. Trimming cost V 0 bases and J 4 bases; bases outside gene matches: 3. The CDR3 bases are TGTGCCAGCAGCCAAGAGGCAGGGGGCGCAGATACGCAGTATTTT. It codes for CASSQEAGGADTQYF.

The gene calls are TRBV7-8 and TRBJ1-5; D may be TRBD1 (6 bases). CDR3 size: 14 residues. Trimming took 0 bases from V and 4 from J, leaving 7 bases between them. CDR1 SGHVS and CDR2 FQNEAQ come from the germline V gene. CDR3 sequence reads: CASSLAGANQPQHF. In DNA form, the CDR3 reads TGTGCCAGCAGCTTAGCGGGGGCAAATCAGCCCCAGCATTTT.